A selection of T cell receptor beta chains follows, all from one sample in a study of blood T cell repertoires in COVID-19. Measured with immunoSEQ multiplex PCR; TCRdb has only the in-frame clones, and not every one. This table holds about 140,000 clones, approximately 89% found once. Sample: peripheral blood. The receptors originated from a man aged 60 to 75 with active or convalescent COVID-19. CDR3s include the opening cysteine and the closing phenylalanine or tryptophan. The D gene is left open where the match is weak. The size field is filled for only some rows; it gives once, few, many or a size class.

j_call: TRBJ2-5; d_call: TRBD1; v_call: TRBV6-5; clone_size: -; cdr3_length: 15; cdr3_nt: TGTGCCAGCAGTCCACGACAGGGAGAGAAAGAGACCCAGTACTTC; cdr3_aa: CASSPRQGEKETQYF
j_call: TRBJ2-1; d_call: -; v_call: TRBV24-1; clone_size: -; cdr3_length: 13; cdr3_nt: TGTGCCACCAGTGACCGATCAACGGGTGAGCAGTTCTTC; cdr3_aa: CATSDRSTGEQFF
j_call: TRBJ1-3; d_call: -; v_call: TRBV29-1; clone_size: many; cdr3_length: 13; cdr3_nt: TGCAGCGCGTTGGGGGGATCCCGAAACACCATATATTTT; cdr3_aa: CSALGGSRNTIYF
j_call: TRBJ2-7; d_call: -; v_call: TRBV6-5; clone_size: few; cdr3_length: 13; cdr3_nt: TGTGCCAGCAGTTATCTCCGGGGGTACGAGCAGTACTTC; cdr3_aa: CASSYLRGYEQYF
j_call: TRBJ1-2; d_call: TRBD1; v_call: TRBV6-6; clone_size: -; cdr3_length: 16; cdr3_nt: TGTGCCAGCAGCCCGACTCCGGACAGGGTGAACTATGGCTACACCTTC; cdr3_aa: CASSPTPDRVNYGYTF
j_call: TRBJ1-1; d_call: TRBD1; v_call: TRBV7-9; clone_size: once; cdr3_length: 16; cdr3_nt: TGTGCCAGCAGCCCTCCGGGACAGGGAGTGAACACTGAAGCTTTCTTT; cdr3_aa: CASSPPGQGVNTEAFF
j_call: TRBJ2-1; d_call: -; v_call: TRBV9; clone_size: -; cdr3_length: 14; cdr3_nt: TGTGCCAGCAGCTCCCCGGGTAGGGGGGGAAAGCAGTTCTTC; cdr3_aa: CASSSPGRGGKQFF
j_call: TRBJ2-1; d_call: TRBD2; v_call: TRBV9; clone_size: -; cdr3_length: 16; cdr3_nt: TGTGCCAGCAGCGTAGGGATGTATAGCGGGAGCAATGAGCAGTTCTTC; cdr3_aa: CASSVGMYSGSNEQFF
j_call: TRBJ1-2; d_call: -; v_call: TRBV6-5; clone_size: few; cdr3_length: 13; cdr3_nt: TGTGCCAGCAGTTACTCCAGGAATTATGGCTACACCTTC; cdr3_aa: CASSYSRNYGYTF
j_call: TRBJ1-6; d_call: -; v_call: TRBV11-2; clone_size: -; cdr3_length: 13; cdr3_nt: TGTGCCAGCAGCTTAGATCGGGGGTCACCCCTCCACTTT; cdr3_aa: CASSLDRGSPLHF
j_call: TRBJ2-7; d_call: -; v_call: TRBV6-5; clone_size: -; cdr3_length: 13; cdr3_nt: TGTGCCAGCAGTTGGGACACCTCCTACGAGCAGTACTTC; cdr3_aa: CASSWDTSYEQYF
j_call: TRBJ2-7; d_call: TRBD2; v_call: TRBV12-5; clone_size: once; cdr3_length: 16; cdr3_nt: TGTGCTAGTGGCCTGGACTTACTAGCGGGAGGGAACGAGCAGTACTTC; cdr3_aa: CASGLDLLAGGNEQYF
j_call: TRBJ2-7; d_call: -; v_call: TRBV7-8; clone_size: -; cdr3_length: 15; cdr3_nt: TGTGCCAGCAGCCCCCGCCGGTTACCCCCCTACGAGCAGTACTTC; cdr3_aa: CASSPRRLPPYEQYF
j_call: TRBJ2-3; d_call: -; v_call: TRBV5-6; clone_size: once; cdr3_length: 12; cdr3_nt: TGTGCCAGCAGCTTGCTTTCAGATACGCAGTATTTT; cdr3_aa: CASSLLSDTQYF
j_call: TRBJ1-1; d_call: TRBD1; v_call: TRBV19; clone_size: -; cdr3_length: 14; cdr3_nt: TGTGCCAGTGCGGGACAGGTCTTGAACACTGAAGCTTTCTTT; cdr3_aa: CASAGQVLNTEAFF
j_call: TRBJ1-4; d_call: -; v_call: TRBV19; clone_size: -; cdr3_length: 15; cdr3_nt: TGTGCCAGTAGTACTTACGGGACATCTAATGAAAAACTGTTTTTT; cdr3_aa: CASSTYGTSNEKLFF
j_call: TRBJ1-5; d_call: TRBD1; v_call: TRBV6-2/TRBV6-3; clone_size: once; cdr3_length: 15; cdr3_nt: TGTGCCAGCAGTTTTCGGGACAGCGAGAATCAGCCCCAGCATTTT; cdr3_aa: CASSFRDSENQPQHF
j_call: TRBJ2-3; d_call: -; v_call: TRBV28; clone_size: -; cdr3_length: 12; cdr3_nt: TGTGCCAGCAGTTTAAGGAGAGATACGCAGTATTTT; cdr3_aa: CASSLRRDTQYF
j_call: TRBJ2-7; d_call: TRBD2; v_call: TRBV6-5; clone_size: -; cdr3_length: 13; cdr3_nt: TGTGCCAGCAGTTACGTTGCGGGGGTCGAGCAGTACTTC; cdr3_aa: CASSYVAGVEQYF
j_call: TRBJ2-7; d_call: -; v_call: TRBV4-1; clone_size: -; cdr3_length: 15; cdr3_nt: TGCGCCAGCAGCCAAGATCCGGGGGTAGGCTACGAGCAGTACTTC; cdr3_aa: CASSQDPGVGYEQYF
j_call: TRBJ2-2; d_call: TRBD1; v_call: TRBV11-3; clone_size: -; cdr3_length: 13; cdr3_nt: TGTGCCAGCCGTGGGGACAGCACCGGGGAGCTGTTTTTT; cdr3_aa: CASRGDSTGELFF
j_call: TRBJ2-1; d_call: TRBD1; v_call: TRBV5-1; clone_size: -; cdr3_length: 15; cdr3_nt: TGCGCCAGCAGCTTGGAAGGGACAGGGTCTGGCGAGCAGTTCTTC; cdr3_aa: CASSLEGTGSGEQFF
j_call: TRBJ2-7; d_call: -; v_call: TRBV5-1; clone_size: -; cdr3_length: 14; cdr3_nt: TGCGCCAGCAGCTTGGAAGTCAGAGGCAACGAGCAGTACTTC; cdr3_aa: CASSLEVRGNEQYF
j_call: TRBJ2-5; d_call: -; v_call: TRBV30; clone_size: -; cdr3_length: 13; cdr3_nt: TGTGCCGTCGGGCAGGACTCGGGTCAGACCCAGTACTTC; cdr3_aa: CAVGQDSGQTQYF
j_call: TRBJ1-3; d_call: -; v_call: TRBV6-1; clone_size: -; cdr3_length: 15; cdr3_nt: TGTGCCGGCAGTGACGGGACACTCTCTGGAAACACCATATATTTT; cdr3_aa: CAGSDGTLSGNTIYF
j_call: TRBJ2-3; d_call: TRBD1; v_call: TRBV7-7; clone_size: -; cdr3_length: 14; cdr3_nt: TGTGCTAGCAGCGCAGGGACAGGGCCAGATACGCAGTATTTT; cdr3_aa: CASSAGTGPDTQYF
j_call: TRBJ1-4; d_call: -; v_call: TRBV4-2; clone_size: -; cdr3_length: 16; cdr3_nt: TGTGCCAGCAGCCTGAGGCGGGGGGGAACGAATGAAAAACTGTTTTTT; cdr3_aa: CASSLRRGGTNEKLFF
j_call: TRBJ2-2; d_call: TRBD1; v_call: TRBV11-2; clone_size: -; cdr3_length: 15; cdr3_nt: TGTGCCAGCAGCCAACAGGGGGCGCGAACCGGGGAGCTGTTTTTT; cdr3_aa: CASSQQGARTGELFF
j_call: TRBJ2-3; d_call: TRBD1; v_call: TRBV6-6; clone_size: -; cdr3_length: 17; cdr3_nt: TGTGCCAGCAGTCCAAACCCCCTTGACAGGGACCCAGATACGCAGTATTTT; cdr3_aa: CASSPNPLDRDPDTQYF
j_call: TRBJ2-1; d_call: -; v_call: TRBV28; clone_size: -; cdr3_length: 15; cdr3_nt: TGTGCCAGCAGATTCTGGCAGGGGAAAGGCAATGAGCAGTTCTTC; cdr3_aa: CASRFWQGKGNEQFF
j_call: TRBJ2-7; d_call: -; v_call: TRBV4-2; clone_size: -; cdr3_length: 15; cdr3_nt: TGTGCCAGCAGCCAAGATTGGTCGAGGGCCTACGAGCAGTACTTC; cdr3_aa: CASSQDWSRAYEQYF
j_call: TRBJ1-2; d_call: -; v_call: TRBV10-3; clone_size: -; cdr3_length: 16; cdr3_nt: TGTGCCATCAGTGAATACCAGGGGCGGGCTAACTATGGCTACACCTTC; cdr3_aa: CAISEYQGRANYGYTF
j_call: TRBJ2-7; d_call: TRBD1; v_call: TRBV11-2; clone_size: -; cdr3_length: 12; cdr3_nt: TGTGCCAGCAGCTTAGACCGACAGGGTGGTGTCTTC; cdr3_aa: CASSLDRQGGVF
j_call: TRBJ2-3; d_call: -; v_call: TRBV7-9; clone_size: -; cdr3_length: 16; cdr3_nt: TGTGCCAGCAGCTTGGGGCTAGCGTTGAGCACAGATACGCAGTATTTT; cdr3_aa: CASSLGLALSTDTQYF
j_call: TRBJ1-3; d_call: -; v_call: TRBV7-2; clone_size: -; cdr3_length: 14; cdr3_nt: TGTGCCAGCACCCCCGACAGTTTCGGAAACACCATATATTTT; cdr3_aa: CASTPDSFGNTIYF
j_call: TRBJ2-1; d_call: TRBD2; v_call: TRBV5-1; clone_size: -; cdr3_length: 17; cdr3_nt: TGCGCCAGCAGCCGCGGCCGGACTAGCGCATCCTACAATGAGCAGTTCTTC; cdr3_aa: CASSRGRTSASYNEQFF
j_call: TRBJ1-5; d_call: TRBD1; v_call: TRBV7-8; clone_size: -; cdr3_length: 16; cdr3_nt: TGTGCCAGCAGCTCTCGACAGGGCCAAGGCAATCAGCCCCAGCATTTT; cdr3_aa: CASSSRQGQGNQPQHF
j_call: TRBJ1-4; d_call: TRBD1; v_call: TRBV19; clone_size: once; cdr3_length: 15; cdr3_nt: TGTGCCAGTAGTGCCCAGGGGGCCCAAGGTGAAAAACTGTTTTTT; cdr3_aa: CASSAQGAQGEKLFF
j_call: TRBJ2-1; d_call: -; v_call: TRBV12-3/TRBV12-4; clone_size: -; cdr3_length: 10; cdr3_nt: TGTGCCAGCAGCCGGAATGAGCAGTTCTTC; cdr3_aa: CASSRNEQFF
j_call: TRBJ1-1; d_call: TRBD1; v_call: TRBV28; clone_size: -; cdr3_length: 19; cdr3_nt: TGTGCCAGCAGTCCACTATCGACAGGGGGAATACTTGGCGACACTGAAGCTTTCTTT; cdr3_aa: CASSPLSTGGILGDTEAFF
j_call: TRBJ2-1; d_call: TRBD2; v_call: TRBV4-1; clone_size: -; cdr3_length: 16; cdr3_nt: TGCGCCAGCAGCCAACTGACTAGCGGGAGGGGCAATGAGCAGTTCTTC; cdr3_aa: CASSQLTSGRGNEQFF
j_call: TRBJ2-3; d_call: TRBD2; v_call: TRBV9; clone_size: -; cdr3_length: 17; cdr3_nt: TGTGCCAGCAGCGTCGGACTAGCGGGAGGGTGGGCAGATACGCAGTATTTT; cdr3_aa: CASSVGLAGGWADTQYF
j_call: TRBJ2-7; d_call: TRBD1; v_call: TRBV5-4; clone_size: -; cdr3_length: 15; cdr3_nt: TGTGCCAGCAGCTGGGCGACAGGGGGTGTCTACGAGCAGTACTTC; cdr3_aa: CASSWATGGVYEQYF
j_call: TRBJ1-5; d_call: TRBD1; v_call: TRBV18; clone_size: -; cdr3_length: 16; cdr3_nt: TGTGCCAGCTCACCCTCGACAGGGGCGAACAATCAGCCCCAGCATTTT; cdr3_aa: CASSPSTGANNQPQHF
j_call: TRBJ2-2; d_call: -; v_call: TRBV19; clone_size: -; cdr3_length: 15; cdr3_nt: TGTGCCAGTAACGGCAGAGGTGGGAACACCGGGGAGCTGTTTTTT; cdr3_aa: CASNGRGGNTGELFF
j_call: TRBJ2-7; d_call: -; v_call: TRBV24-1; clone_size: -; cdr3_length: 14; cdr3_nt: TGTGCCACCAGTGATTCCTCAGGGTACTACGAGCAGTACTTC; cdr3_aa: CATSDSSGYYEQYF
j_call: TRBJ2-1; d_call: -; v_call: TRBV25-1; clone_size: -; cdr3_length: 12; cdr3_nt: TGTGCCAGCAGCGACAGATCGAACGAGCAGTTCTTC; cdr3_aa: CASSDRSNEQFF